A selection of T cell receptor beta chains follows, all from one sample in a study of blood T cell repertoires in COVID-19. Data came from immunoSEQ multiplex PCR; TCRdb stores just in-frame clones and leaves some out. The sample includes roughly 230,000 clones, 80% to 85% of them seen just once. Material for sequencing was peripheral blood. These receptors all come from a man aged 50 to 60 with active or convalescent COVID-19. CDR3s include the opening cysteine and the closing phenylalanine or tryptophan. The order of the fields is clone size, V gene, J gene, D gene, CDR3 DNA, CDR3 protein. A D gene is named only where the DNA matches it firmly. The size entry is marked missing in some rows and otherwise reads once, few, many or a size class.

NA,TRBV28,TRBJ1-3,NA,TGTGCCAGCAGTCTGGACAGCCGAAACACCATATATTTT,CASSLDSRNTIYF
NA,TRBV6-1,TRBJ2-5,TRBD2,TGTGCCAGCAGCGAGACTAGCGGGGGGGAGACCCAGTACTTC,CASSETSGGETQYF
NA,TRBV5-1,TRBJ2-2,TRBD1,TGCGCCAGCAGCAGGGGACAGTCGAACACCGGGGAGCTGTTTTTT,CASSRGQSNTGELFF
NA,TRBV6-1,TRBJ1-3,NA,TGTGCCAGCAGTGAAGGGGCAGGGACTGGAAACACCATATATTTT,CASSEGAGTGNTIYF
NA,TRBV4-1,TRBJ1-4,NA,TGCGCCAGCAGCCAAGACTCCTCCGAAAAACTGTTTTTT,CASSQDSSEKLFF
NA,TRBV18,TRBJ2-7,TRBD2,TGTGCCAGCTCACCAAGAACTAGCGGTTCCTACGAGCAGTACTTC,CASSPRTSGSYEQYF
NA,TRBV7-3,TRBJ2-1,TRBD2,TGTGCCAGCAGCTGGGCGGGGGGGCCTGCCAATGAGCAGTTCTTC,CASSWAGGPANEQFF
few,TRBV7-8,TRBJ1-6,NA,TGTGCCAGCAGCTTAGTAGTGGGAACAGGATCCTATAATTCACCCCTCCACTTT,CASSLVVGTGSYNSPLHF
NA,TRBV28,TRBJ1-3,NA,TGTGCCAGCACCACTCTGAGGGTGGGTGGAAACACCATATATTTT,CASTTLRVGGNTIYF
NA,TRBV18,TRBJ2-1,TRBD2,TGTGCCAGCTCCACCGTAAGCGGGGCGTCCTACAATGAGCAGTTCTTC,CASSTVSGASYNEQFF
NA,TRBV5-1,TRBJ2-7,NA,TGCGCCAGCAGCTTCACGACCAGAGGGGAGCAGTACTTC,CASSFTTRGEQYF
NA,TRBV4-1,TRBJ2-1,TRBD1,TGCGCCAGCAGCCAAGGGCACGGGACAGGAGCCTCCTACAATGAGCAGTTCTTC,CASSQGHGTGASYNEQFF
few,TRBV5-6,TRBJ1-2,NA,TGTGCCAGCAGCAACGCGGGGGTAAAGCGCGGCTACACCTTC,CASSNAGVKRGYTF
NA,TRBV5-1,TRBJ2-7,NA,TGCGCCAGCAGTAGGACAGTCTCCTACGAGCAGTACTTC,CASSRTVSYEQYF
once,TRBV5-1,TRBJ2-1,NA,TGCGCCAGCAGCTCGACTAGGAATGAGCAGTTCTTC,CASSSTRNEQFF
NA,TRBV9,TRBJ1-2,NA,TGTGCCAGCAGCGCCGGACAGTCTGTGTTTTATGGCTACACCTTC,CASSAGQSVFYGYTF
NA,TRBV6-5,TRBJ2-2,NA,TGTGCCAGCAGCCCCGGACTGAACACCGGGGAGCTGTTTTTT,CASSPGLNTGELFF
NA,TRBV3-1/TRBV3-2,TRBJ2-1,TRBD2,TGTGCCAGCAGCACCCGACTAGCGGGGGGACACTACAATGAGCAGTTCTTC,CASSTRLAGGHYNEQFF
few,TRBV5-1,TRBJ2-3,TRBD1,TGCGCCAGCAGCTTGGGGGGGTCGACAGGGCGCACAGATACGCAGTATTTT,CASSLGGSTGRTDTQYF
NA,TRBV5-1,TRBJ2-7,NA,TGCGCCAGCAGCAGACAGGACATCTACGAGCAGTACTTC,CASSRQDIYEQYF
NA,TRBV7-9,TRBJ2-7,NA,TGTGCCAGCAGCCCCGCCCGACAGGAAGGCTACCAGCAGTACTTC,CASSPARQEGYQQYF
NA,TRBV7-3,TRBJ2-6,NA,TGTGCCAGCAGCTTCGGGGGAACTGGGGCCAACGTCCTGACTTTC,CASSFGGTGANVLTF
NA,TRBV7-2,TRBJ1-1,NA,TGTGCCAGCAGCTTAGGGGGGGGCACTGAAGCTTTCTTT,CASSLGGGTEAFF
NA,TRBV27,TRBJ2-3,TRBD1,TGTGCCAGCCAGAGACAGGGGAGTTTTCCTGGCACAGATACGCAGTATTTT,CASQRQGSFPGTDTQYF
NA,TRBV5-1,TRBJ1-4,NA,TGCGCCAGCAAAGAGCCGGGGGACGAAAAACTGTTTTTT,CASKEPGDEKLFF
NA,TRBV10-2,TRBJ2-3,TRBD2,TGCGCCAGCAGGGAGCGGGGGGTTAGCACAGATACGCAGTATTTT,CASRERGVSTDTQYF
NA,TRBV9,TRBJ2-1,NA,TGTGCCAGCAGCGTAAGAGGGGGTGGCAATGAGCAGTTCTTC,CASSVRGGGNEQFF
few,TRBV3-1/TRBV3-2,TRBJ2-3,NA,TGTGCCAGCAGCAAACGACTGGGGCGAACAGATACGCAGTATTTT,CASSKRLGRTDTQYF
NA,TRBV9,TRBJ1-5,TRBD1,TGTGCCAGCAGCGACCCGGGACAGGGAGCCCCTAGCAATCAGCCCCAGCATTTT,CASSDPGQGAPSNQPQHF
NA,TRBV10-3,TRBJ1-2,NA,TGTGCCATCAGTTTGGAGGGGAAAGGCTACACCTTC,CAISLEGKGYTF
NA,TRBV7-9,TRBJ1-3,TRBD1,TGTGCCAGCAGCCCCTCAGGGGGTCTTGGAAACACCATATATTTT,CASSPSGGLGNTIYF
once,TRBV18,TRBJ2-5,NA,TGTGCCAGCTCACAGACTGCCCAAGAGACCCAGTACTTC,CASSQTAQETQYF
NA,TRBV6-6,TRBJ2-7,NA,TGTGCCAGCAGTGGGGCCGCGGCGGTCTCCTACGAGCAGTACTTC,CASSGAAAVSYEQYF
NA,TRBV6-5,TRBJ1-2,TRBD1,TGTGCCAGTTGGACAGGAAACTATGGCTACACCTTC,CASWTGNYGYTF
few,TRBV12-3/TRBV12-4,TRBJ1-2,NA,TGTGCCAGCAGCGTTTGGGGGGGTTGGGGCTACACCTTC,CASSVWGGWGYTF
NA,TRBV19,TRBJ1-2,NA,TGTGCCAGTAGTATAAGAGACTCGGACAGCCTGAGGTATGGCTACACCTTC,CASSIRDSDSLRYGYTF
once,TRBV7-2,TRBJ2-7,NA,TGTGCCAGCAGCTTAGGGAGTGCTACCTACGAGCAGTACTTC,CASSLGSATYEQYF
NA,TRBV5-6,TRBJ2-3,NA,TGTGCCAGCAGCTTGGCGGGGACTGAGAGCACAGATACGCAGTATTTT,CASSLAGTESTDTQYF
few,TRBV24-1,TRBJ1-2,NA,TGTGCCACCAGTGATTCAACGGTGACCCCGGGGGGCTACACCTTC,CATSDSTVTPGGYTF
NA,TRBV7-7,TRBJ2-5,TRBD2,TGTGCCAGCAGTTCGAGCGGGGAGGCCCAAGAGACCCAGTACTTC,CASSSSGEAQETQYF
NA,TRBV4-2,TRBJ2-3,NA,TGTGCCAGCAGCCCTCCGCAACGACAGTCCCATACGCAGTATTTT,CASSPPQRQSHTQYF
NA,TRBV30,TRBJ2-5,TRBD2,TGTGCCTGGAGTGGAGGACTAGCGGGGGGCCAGGAGACCCAGTACTTC,CAWSGGLAGGQETQYF
NA,TRBV19,TRBJ2-2,NA,TGTGCCAGTAGTATGTCCAGGGTGAACACCGGGGAGCTGTTTTTT,CASSMSRVNTGELFF
NA,TRBV7-2,TRBJ2-7,NA,TGTGCCAGCAGCCCCACGACAGGCCTCGTCGGGCAGTACTTC,CASSPTTGLVGQYF